These T cell receptor beta chains were read from a single sample in a study of monozygotic twins with inflammatory bowel disease. TCRdb re-called the 5' RACE reads; one entry per CDR3 protein, DNA not given. The sample totals 400,000 or so distinct CDR3 sequences. Sequencing input: blood. These receptors all stem from a human donor with ulcerative colitis or Crohn's disease, or a healthy co-twin of an affected twin (not recorded which). The CDR3 runs from the conserved cysteine through the conserved F or W. The order of the fields is V gene, J gene, CDR3 protein.

TRBV7-2	TRBJ1-1	CASSSRGAGGLTEAFF
TRBV5-1	TRBJ2-7	CASRTGGSSYEQYF
TRBV20-1	TRBJ2-2	CSAEGRGRTGELFF
TRBV18	TRBJ1-2	CASSPTLLANYGYTF
TRBV5-1	TRBJ2-3	CASSQGQGGETDTQYF
TRBV12-3/TRBV12-4	TRBJ1-2	CASSLSRSSMVYTF
TRBV20-1	TRBJ2-5	CSARDWEGKKTQYF
TRBV6-1	TRBJ1-2	CASSTGMYPNYGYTF
TRBV7-7	TRBJ2-5	CASSLSTTTGETQYF
TRBV29-1	TRBJ2-7	CSVEILQTSGHGKYEQYF
TRBV2	TRBJ1-5	CASGGEASNQPQHF
TRBV7-9	TRBJ2-3	CASSPLAVTDTQYF
TRBV29-1	TRBJ2-1	CSVEGFRLNEQFF
TRBV6-1	TRBJ1-1	CASSHGLGNTEAFF
TRBV20-1	TRBJ2-5	CSARGGQGEETQYF
TRBV19	TRBJ2-1	CASSYSGRGNEQFF
TRBV7-2	TRBJ1-3	CASSLAYSSSGNTIYF
TRBV5-1	TRBJ1-6	CASSLEPRSVGSYNSPLHF
TRBV29-1	TRBJ1-2	CSVRDRDRGYTF
TRBV10-3	TRBJ2-7	CSQSVFLKVILTLLLISYF
TRBV19	TRBJ2-1	CASNSPYNEQFF
TRBV20-1	TRBJ1-6	CSAHPPSGSPLHF
TRBV7-2	TRBJ2-7	CASSLGQGFSYEQYF
TRBV6-1	TRBJ1-5	CASRGANQPQHF
TRBV12-3/TRBV12-4	TRBJ2-1	CASAYPGGGNEQFF
TRBV12-3/TRBV12-4	TRBJ1-2	CASSSCPGQSNYGYTF
TRBV19	TRBJ1-5	CASSIRLTGGNQPQHF
TRBV14	TRBJ1-3	CASSQTGGSSGNSIYF
TRBV7-2	TRBJ1-5	CASSPAGQGNQPQHF
TRBV19	TRBJ2-3	CASSIVPGADTQYF
TRBV5-1	TRBJ2-5	CASSPGTSGYPLGTQYF
TRBV6-6	TRBJ2-1	CASSVSSSYNEQFF
TRBV7-2	TRBJ2-2	CASRTGGGNTGELFF
TRBV5-1	TRBJ1-1	CASSLVPEIEAFF
TRBV7-9	TRBJ2-2	CASSPGRFDGELFF
TRBV5-1	TRBJ2-1	CASSYGTSNPNEQFF